Shown below are 10 T cell receptor beta chains from a single sample sequenced in a study of blood T cell repertoires in COVID-19. Repertoires were generated with immunoSEQ multiplex PCR, while TCRdb's copy carries only in-frame clones and drops some. Of fewer than 500,000 clones in the sample, nearly 90% were seen once. Input material: PBMCs or T cells enriched from blood (not recorded which). The receptors derive from a woman under 30 with acute COVID-19.

V is TRBV19 and J is TRBJ2-5; D is perhaps TRBD1 (6 bases). Germline assignment: CDR1 LNHDA and CDR2 SQIVND (reference sequence). V was cut by 3 bases and J by 5 bases, with 13 bases left in between. CDR3 length: 14 amino acids. CDR3 protein: CASSIGGGMETQYF. CDR3 bases: TGTGCCAGTAGTATTGGTGGGGGCATGGAGACCCAGTACTTC.

The chain carries TRBV18 and TRBJ2-1; 8 positions agree with TRBD2. CDR3 length: 17 amino acids. Unmatched junction bases numbered 7, after V lost 3 bases and J lost 0 bases. In germline, CDR1 is KGHSH, CDR2 LQKENI. CDR3 sequence (DNA): TGTGCCAGCTCACCGGGGAGCGGGAGAAGCTCCTACAATGAGCAGTTCTTC. Encoded protein: CASSPGSGRSSYNEQFF.

The chain carries TRBV6-4 and TRBJ2-1, with 8 bases lining up with TRBD1. The CDR3 is 15 amino acids. In germline, CDR1 is MRHNA, CDR2 SNTAGT. Unmatched junction bases numbered 10, after V lost 6 bases and J lost 6 bases. CDR3 loop: CASRDQGASGNEQFF. The CDR3 region has the DNA TGTGCCAGCAGAGATCAGGGGGCAAGTGGCAATGAGCAGTTCTTC.

The rearrangement uses TRBV12-3 or TRBV12-4 and TRBJ1-4; D ambiguous. V was shortened by 3 bases and J by 5 bases, with 7 bases between the two germline ends. The CDR3 runs to 13 residues. Written as DNA, the CDR3 is TGTGCCAGCAGTTTTTCCCAAAATGAAAAACTGTTTTTT. It specifies CASSFSQNEKLFF.

The chain is built from TRBV7-2 and TRBJ2-1, with TRBD2 matching over 16 bases. The CDR3 consists of 16 residues. With V trimmed by 4 bases and J by 8 bases, 5 bases remained unmatched. Germline lookup yields CDR1 SGHTA and CDR2 FQGNSA. The CDR3 protein is CASSSGLAGGFDEQFF. DNA of the CDR3: TGTGCCAGCAGCTCGGGACTAGCGGGAGGGTTTGATGAGCAGTTCTTC.

The chain recombines TRBV9 with TRBJ1-5; the D is unclear. Between the trimmed V and J ends, which lost 4 bases and 5 bases, there was a span of 7 bases. CDR1 and CDR2 (germline): SGDLS, YYNGEE. The CDR3 consists of 12 residues. DNA for the CDR3: TGTGCCAGCAGCCCCCTTGATCAGCCCCAGCATTTT. This encodes CASSPLDQPQHF.

V usage is TRBV4-3 and J usage is TRBJ2-2, with D unresolved. Germline lookup yields CDR1 LGHNA and CDR2 YSLEER. V was clipped by 1 base and J by 5 bases, with 11 bases between them. The CDR3 length is 15 residues. CDR3 sequence reads: CASSQAALRTGELFF. The CDR3 DNA reads as TGCGCCAGCAGCCAAGCGGCCTTGAGGACCGGGGAGCTGTTTTTT.

V usage is TRBV7-8 and J usage is TRBJ2-2; D is unclear. The germline V gene has CDR1 SGHVS and CDR2 FQNEAQ. Trimming removed 5 bases from V and 8 bases from J, with 9 bases in between. The CDR3 sequence is 12 residues long. The CDR3 loop reads CASSGRSGELFF. The CDR3 nucleotides are TGTGCCAGCAGCGGCCGTTCGGGGGAGCTGTTTTTT.

The chain recombines TRBV7-8 with TRBJ1-2, with a possible D match to TRBD1 (6 bases). Germline V CDR1 and CDR2: SGHVS, FQNEAQ. The CDR3 is 17 residues long. V gave up 5 bases and J gave up 4 bases, with 23 bases separating them. CDR3: CASSTAVRQDPLYGYTF. The CDR3 DNA is TGTGCCAGCAGCACAGCAGTCAGACAGGATCCCCTCTATGGCTACACCTTC.

V is TRBV25-1 and J is TRBJ2-7; D uncertain. The germline CDR1 and CDR2 sequences are MGHDK and SYGVNS. Trimming removed 3 bases from V and 4 bases from J, with 7 bases in between. CDR3 length equals 12 residues. CDR3 amino acids: CASSDLGYEQYF. The DNA of the CDR3 is TGTGCCAGCAGTGATCTCGGTTACGAGCAGTACTTC.